These 14 T cell receptor beta chains share one sample of origin, sequenced in a study of radiation and T cells in renal cell carcinoma. Repertoires were generated with immunoSEQ multiplex PCR, while TCRdb's copy carries only in-frame clones and drops some. This sample has 120,000 or so clones, with about four fifths found just once. Specified time point: blood 2 weeks post-SBRT. Treatment in this sample: 15 Gy SBRT to primary tumor, nephrectomy 4 weeks later. Material: blood, obtained from a patient whose treatment included radiotherapy and nephrectomy. The receptors shown here come from a middle-aged man with renal cell carcinoma.

J is TRBJ1-1 and V is TRBV10-3; possibly TRBD1 for D (6 bases). The CDR3 runs to 15 residues. Germline CDR1 is ENHRY and CDR2 is SYGVKD. V lost 8 bases and J 4 bases, leaving 20 bases between the germline ends. CDR3 sequence: CAISREGGAITEAFF. The CDR3 DNA is TGTGCCATCTCAAGAGAGGGGGGGGCGATCACTGAAGCTTTCTTT.

The J gene is TRBJ2-7, the V gene TRBV28, with 9 nucleotides matching TRBD1. This CDR3 has 15 amino acids. Germline V gene lookup returns CDR1 MDHEN and CDR2 SYDVKM. V shed 6 bases and J 6 bases; nucleotides not matched to a gene: 12. The CDR3: CASSHLPGQGGEQYF. DNA for the CDR3: TGTGCCAGCAGCCATCTACCGGGACAGGGTGGCGAGCAGTACTTC.

The rearrangement joins TRBV27 to TRBJ2-7, with 7 bases fitting TRBD1. V trimming: 5 bases; J trimming: 4 bases; junction bases outside the gene matches: 5. In germline, CDR1 is MNHEY, CDR2 SMNVEV (reference sequence). This CDR3 is 13 amino acids long. The CDR3 region is CASSRVTGYEQYF. The CDR3 bases are TGTGCCAGCAGTCGAGTGACAGGGTACGAGCAGTACTTC.

V and J are TRBV19 and TRBJ2-3; a weak D match, TRBD1 (5 bases). This CDR3 has 16 residues. The germline V gene encodes CDR1 LNHDA and CDR2 SQIVND (reference sequence). V dropped 5 bases and J dropped 1 base, with 16 bases sitting between them. In nucleotides, the CDR3 is TGTGCCAGTAGTCGCTCCCAGGGCACTGGCACAGATACGCAGTATTTT. Translation gives CASSRSQGTGTDTQYF.

This clone appeared a single time. The gene calls are TRBV1 and TRBJ2-3; the table calls TRBD2, which could not be checked here. TRBV1 counts as a pseudogene. This CDR3 has 18 residues. The CDR3 protein is CTSSQIWLAGLGTDTQYF. The CDR3 DNA sequence: TGCACCAGCAGCCAAATATGGCTAGCGGGGCTAGGAACAGATACGCAGTATTTT.

This rearrangement joins TRBV4-1 to TRBJ2-5; D is possibly TRBD2 (5 bases). Germline assignment: CDR1 MGHRA and CDR2 YSYEKL. The CDR3 extends over 14 amino acids. Deletions cut 6 bases from V and 2 bases from J, with 13 bases between. The CDR3 reads CASRGPGLQETQYF. CDR3 nucleotides: TGCGCCAGCAGAGGCCCGGGATTGCAAGAGACCCAGTACTTC.

The chain recombines TRBV15 with TRBJ2-7, with no clear D. Trimming pared 2 bases from V and 3 bases from J, leaving 8 bases between. Germline assignment: CDR1 LNHNV and CDR2 YYDKDF (reference sequence). The CDR3 is 13 amino acids. CDR3 region: CATSRQMNYEQYF. CDR3 DNA: TGTGCCACCAGCAGACAAATGAACTACGAGCAGTACTTC.

The chain combines TRBV9 with TRBJ2-1, with unresolved D. V dropped 0 bases and J dropped 6 bases, with 7 bases sitting between them. CDR1 is SGDLS, CDR2 YYNGEE, per germline. The CDR3 loop spans 13 amino acids. The CDR3 coding sequence is TGTGCCAGCAGCGTAGGCTTCCCCAATGAGCAGTTCTTC. Its translation: CASSVGFPNEQFF. Drawing the rest from reference TRBV9 and TRBJ2-1, the complete variable domain is DSGVTQTPKHLITATGQRVTLRCSPRSGDLSVYWYQQSLDQGLQFLIQYYNGEERAKGNILERFSAQQFPDLHSELNLSSLELGDSALYFCASSVGFPNEQFFGPGTRLTVL.

The rearrangement joins TRBV5-1 to TRBJ2-5, with 8 nucleotides matching TRBD2. The germline gives CDR1 SGHRS, CDR2 YFSETQ. Unmatched junction bases numbered 5, after V lost 2 bases and J lost 2 bases. CDR3 length equals 15 residues. The CDR3 DNA reads TGCGCCAGCAGCTTCCTTGCGGGGGGACAAGAGACCCAGTACTTC. It specifies CASSFLAGGQETQYF.

This chain links TRBV4-1 with TRBJ2-7; TRBD1 matches at 7 bases. With 3 bases clipped from V and 2 bases from J, the junction kept 7 bases outside the gene matches. The germline CDR1 and CDR2 sequences are MGHRA and YSYEKL. The CDR3 runs to 15 residues. CDR3 DNA sequence: TGCGCCAGCAGCCATACCGGGACAGTTGCCTACGAGCAGTACTTC. Its protein product is CASSHTGTVAYEQYF.

V and J are TRBV25-1 and TRBJ2-3; D not resolved. V was pared by 4 bases and J by 0 bases, with 8 bases between. The CDR3 has 14 amino acids. Germline values: CDR1 MGHDK, CDR2 SYGVNS. The CDR3 loop is CASSAQLSTDTQYF. The CDR3 nucleotides read TGTGCCAGCAGTGCACAGTTAAGCACAGATACGCAGTATTTT.

This rearrangement joins TRBV5-1 to TRBJ2-1; 9 nucleotides match TRBD2. The V gene's germline CDR1 is SGHRS and CDR2 YFSETQ. The CDR3 is 15 residues long. Losses at the gene ends were 6 bases for V and 3 bases for J; bases not matched to a gene: 7. CDR3 sequence (DNA): TGCGCCAGCACTAGTGGACTAGCGAGCTACAATGAGCAGTTCTTC. Residues: CASTSGLASYNEQFF.

V usage is TRBV30 and J usage is TRBJ1-1; no firm D call. The germline V gene encodes CDR1 GTSNPN and CDR2 SVGIG (reference sequence). CDR3 length equals 14 residues. The ends were cut back, 2 bases at V and 2 bases at J, with 12 bases in the middle. CDR3 in amino acids: CAWSQRRGNTEAFF. The CDR3 DNA follows: TGTGCCTGGAGTCAACGCAGAGGAAACACTGAAGCTTTCTTT.

The chain employs TRBV10-3 and TRBJ2-2; possibly TRBD1 for D (5 bases). CDR3 length equals 15 residues. V lost 4 bases to trimming and J lost 3 bases, with 12 bases between them. Germline V gene sequence: CDR1 ENHRY, CDR2 SYGVKD. The CDR3 sequence is CAISGTNSDTGELFF. The CDR3, as DNA: TGTGCCATCAGTGGGACAAATTCTGACACCGGGGAGCTGTTTTTT.